This T cell receptor beta chain was obtained from a study of blood T cell repertoires in COVID-19. Participants spanned ages about 18 to 89 years and resided in about 24 US areas. Cohorts were assigned according to the clinical history that participants reported. Two negative PCRs, clearance, or symptom resolution had been documented for recovered Cohort 3 donors. Germline V gives CDR1 SGHRS, CDR2 YFSETQ. CDR3 length equals 15 residues. Trimming took 4 bases from V and 5 from J; bases not matched to a gene: 7. Data came from immunoSEQ multiplex PCR; TCRdb stores just in-frame clones and leaves some out. The profile shows around 380,000 clones, about 87% of them singletons.

The sequence came from a man in his thirties or forties who had recovered from COVID-19. This chain uses TRBV5-1 with TRBJ1-5; TRBD1 aligns across 9 bases. Sequencing was carried out using PBMCs or T cells enriched from blood (not recorded which). The chain's CDR3 is CASSEGQGGYQPQHF. DNA for the CDR3: TGCGCCAGCAGCGAGGGACAGGGCGGATATCAGCCCCAGCATTTT.